This passage covers 19 T cell receptor beta chains from one sample sequenced in a study of beta chain features in type 1 diabetes. Expressed TCRB transcripts were sequenced because the entire RNA isolate underwent reverse transcription. Produced via immunoSEQ multiplex PCR; TCRdb's table is partial and in-frame only. The sample contains fewer than 550,000 clones, 10% to 12% of which appear only once. Specimen: naive CD4+ T cells from blood. These receptor sequences come from a woman aged 18-30 years in good health.

The chain employs TRBV19 and TRBJ2-7, with a tentative D call TRBD1 (5 bases). Germline values: CDR1 LNHDA, CDR2 SQIVND (reference sequence). This CDR3 comprises 14 residues. V was clipped by 5 bases and J by 5 bases, with 16 bases between them. The CDR3 nucleotides are TGTGCCAGTAGTTGGGCAGGGCGACGCGACGAGCAGTACTTC. Its protein product is CASSWAGRRDEQYF.

This clone was recorded a few times. This chain uses TRBV6-5 with TRBJ1-1, with D unclear. The CDR3 consists of 13 residues. Between the trimmed V and J ends, which lost 3 bases and 0 bases, there was a span of 5 bases. Germline lookup yields CDR1 MNHEY and CDR2 SVGAGI. The CDR3 bases are TGTGCCAGCAGTTATTTTGTGAACACTGAAGCTTTCTTT. Amino acid sequence: CASSYFVNTEAFF.

This clone appeared a few times. This chain joins TRBV28 and TRBJ1-5, with TRBD1 as a possible D gene (5 bases). The V end was cut by 5 bases, the J end by 5 bases, with 19 bases between. CDR3 length: 16 amino acids. Germline V CDR1 and CDR2: MDHEN, SYDVKM. The CDR3 region has the DNA TGTGCCAGCAGTCCCGCTGGGGCAGGCGGGTATCAGCCCCAGCATTTT. It specifies CASSPAGAGGYQPQHF.

The J gene is TRBJ2-5, the V gene TRBV29-1, with 7 bases matching TRBD1. After removal of 7 bases from V and 5 bases from J, the junction contained 16 bases not matched to a gene. The CDR3 contains 15 residues. Germline V CDR1 and CDR2: SQVTM, ANQGSEA. CDR3: CSGSTGLATMETQYF. CDR3 nucleotide sequence: TGCAGCGGGTCGACAGGGCTCGCCACAATGGAGACCCAGTACTTC.

This clone was found a few times. The chain employs TRBV7-9 and TRBJ1-2, with TRBD1 identical over 8 bases. CDR1 and CDR2 (germline): SEHNR, FQNEAQ (reference sequence). The ends lost 5 bases at V and 2 bases at J; junction bases unmatched: 7. The CDR3 is made up of 15 amino acids. In DNA, the CDR3 is TGTGCCAGCAGCCTGGACAGGGTATCCAACTATGGCTACACCTTC. It encodes CASSLDRVSNYGYTF.

This clone has a handful of counts. V and J are TRBV6-1 and TRBJ1-2; D unclear. In germline, CDR1 is MNHNS, CDR2 SASEGT. Trimming left V 7 bases short and J 7 bases short, with 13 bases between. This CDR3 contains 12 residues. CDR3 sequence reads: CASTLGRSGYTF. Written as DNA, the CDR3 is TGTGCCAGCACTCTAGGACGCTCTGGCTACACCTTC.

This clone was found a few times. Here the CDR3 reads CSVVLSSYNEQFF. Here the CDR3 DNA reads TGCAGCGTTGTCCTTAGCTCCTACAATGAGCAGTTCTTC. The rearrangement uses TRBV29-1 and TRBJ2-1, with no clear D. With 4 bases removed from V and 0 bases from J, the gap between germline ends came to 7 bases. The CDR3 spans 13 residues. CDR1 is SQVTM, CDR2 ANQGSEA, per germline.

This chain joins TRBV5-1 and TRBJ2-5, with 10 bases aligning to TRBD1. Germline-derived CDR1 and CDR2 are SGHRS and YFSETQ. The V and J ends lost 4 bases and 5 bases, in that order; junction bases with no gene match: 8. The CDR3 contains 15 residues. This CDR3 is CASSAGTGEGETQYF. The CDR3 bases are TGCGCCAGCAGCGCGGGGACAGGGGAAGGTGAGACCCAGTACTTC. The variable domain in full, with the rest retrieved from reference TRBV5-1 and TRBJ2-5, is KAGVTQTPRYLIKTRGQQVTLSCSPISGHRSVSWYQQTPGQGLQFLFEYFSETQRNKGNFPGRFSGRQFSNSRSEMNVSTLELGDSALYLCASSAGTGEGETQYFGPGTRLLVL.

The chain combines TRBV7-9 with TRBJ1-1; no clear D gene. The germline V and J ends were trimmed by 5 bases and 2 bases, with 6 bases remaining between them. This CDR3 contains 12 residues. CDR1 SEHNR and CDR2 FQNEAQ come from the germline V gene (reference sequence). As DNA, the CDR3 is TGTGCCAGCAGCCCGACCAACACTGAAGCTTTCTTT. It encodes CASSPTNTEAFF.

The chain carries TRBV29-1 and TRBJ2-1, with a tentative D call TRBD2 (6 bases). CDR1 and CDR2 (germline): SQVTM, ANQGSEA. CDR3 length equals 19 residues. Deletions cut 4 bases from V and 0 bases from J, with 25 bases between. CDR3 nucleotide sequence: TGCAGCGTTGTGGCTAGCGTCCATGCGCCCCTTGCCTCCTACAATGAGCAGTTCTTC. This gives the protein CSVVASVHAPLASYNEQFF.

This chain links TRBV9 with TRBJ2-1, with D possibly being TRBD2 (6 bases). V was pared by 2 bases and J by 6 bases, with 24 bases between. The CDR3 has 18 amino acids. Germline V gene sequence: CDR1 SGDLS, CDR2 YYNGEE. CDR3 residues: CASSVLGGASKGRNEQFF. In DNA, the CDR3 is TGTGCCAGCAGCGTCCTAGGCGGGGCGTCCAAGGGACGCAATGAGCAGTTCTTC.

This clone came up a few times. The rearrangement uses TRBV25-1 and TRBJ2-3; perhaps TRBD2 as D (5 bases). The CDR3 is 13 amino acids. The ends were cut back, 6 bases at V and 6 bases at J, with 13 bases in the middle. The germline CDR1 and CDR2 sequences are MGHDK and SYGVNS. The CDR3, as DNA: TGTGCCAGCAGGACCCGGGGAGTGGATACGCAGTATTTT. The encoded protein is CASRTRGVDTQYF. Combining the CDR3 with reference TRBV25-1 and TRBJ2-3 gives the whole variable domain EADIYQTPRYLVIGTGKKITLECSQTMGHDKMYWYQQDPGMELHLIHYSYGVNSTEKGDLSSESTVSRIRTEHFPLTLESARPSHTSQYLCASRTRGVDTQYFGPGTRLTVL.

In its sample, this clone was seen a few times. This chain connects TRBV11-2 to TRBJ2-3; possibly TRBD2 for D (5 bases). CDR1 and CDR2 from the germline V gene are SGHAT and FQNNGV. This CDR3 has 14 amino acids. Trimming took 2 bases from V and 2 from J, leaving 8 bases between them. The CDR3 nucleotides read TGTGCCAGCAGCTTAAGACGGGACACAGATACGCAGTATTTT. Protein sequence: CASSLRRDTDTQYF.

The V and J genes are TRBV18 and TRBJ2-3; 7 bases line up with TRBD1. In germline, CDR1 is KGHSH, CDR2 LQKENI. This CDR3 has 16 amino acids. V trimming: 2 bases; J trimming: 3 bases; junction bases outside the gene matches: 8. The CDR3 DNA sequence: TGTGCCAGCTCACCAAATCGACAGGGAGTTACAGATACGCAGTATTTT. This translates into CASSPNRQGVTDTQYF.

As for this clone: This sample includes further DNA sequences coding for the same CDR3. This chain links TRBV5-1 with TRBJ2-5; D gene uncertain. The CDR3 covers 13 residues. Germline-derived CDR1 and CDR2 are SGHRS and YFSETQ. V lost 0 bases and J lost 1, with 4 bases in between. CDR3 sequence: CASSLGPQETQYF. DNA for the CDR3: TGCGCCAGCAGCTTGGGACCCCAAGAGACCCAGTACTTC.

This clone turned up a few times. The chain has TRBV4-1 and TRBJ1-2, with TRBD1 matching 7 bases. Germline V lookup: CDR1 MGHRA, CDR2 YSYEKL. After removal of 3 bases from V and 2 bases from J, the junction contained 6 bases not matched to a gene. This CDR3 comprises 15 residues. Here the CDR3 DNA reads TGCGCCAGCAGCCATTACGACAGGGAGAACTATGGCTACACCTTC. Its protein is CASSHYDRENYGYTF.

V usage is TRBV9 and J usage is TRBJ2-5; 9 nucleotides agree with TRBD1. Losses at the gene ends were 5 bases for V and 4 bases for J; bases not matched to a gene: 6. The CDR3 extends over 14 amino acids. Germline CDR1 reads SGDLS; CDR2 reads YYNGEE. CDR3 region: CASRGTGQGETQYF. CDR3 DNA sequence: TGTGCCAGCAGAGGGACAGGGCAGGGAGAGACCCAGTACTTC. Looking up the rest from reference TRBV9 and TRBJ2-5 gives the full variable domain: DSGVTQTPKHLITATGQRVTLRCSPRSGDLSVYWYQQSLDQGLQFLIQYYNGEERAKGNILERFSAQQFPDLHSELNLSSLELGDSALYFCASRGTGQGETQYFGPGTRLLVL.

A few counts support this clone. The rearrangement links TRBV19 to TRBJ1-1, with D unclear. The CDR3 totals 14 residues. Germline lookup yields CDR1 LNHDA and CDR2 SQIVND (reference sequence). Trimming shortened V by 5 bases and J by 4 bases, and 14 bases separated the two germline ends. DNA for the CDR3: TGTGCCAGTAGTCTCCGCCAGAGGGCCACTGAAGCTTTCTTT. Translating gives CASSLRQRATEAFF.

This clone was counted a few times. This chain links TRBV6-5 with TRBJ2-1; D gene uncertain. V was clipped by 1 base and J by 8 bases, with 3 bases between them. The CDR3 runs 11 residues. The V gene's germline CDR1 is MNHEY and CDR2 SVGAGI. CDR3: CASSYFDEQFF. CDR3 in DNA: TGTGCCAGCAGTTACTTTGATGAGCAGTTCTTC.